Described below is a single TCR beta chain sequence and its context. Its antigen is as yet unknown. Germline loops: CDR1 LNHDA, CDR2 SQIVND (reference sequence). The V and J ends lost 3 bases and 3 bases, in that order; junction bases with no gene match: 6. There are 16 residues in the CDR3. 13 Jbeta primers and 60 Vbeta primers were used for the PCR. Sequencing was performed with immunoSEQ multiplex PCR; in TCRdb, only in-frame clones are kept and a portion is missing. The data contain roughly 80,000 clones, approximately 84% of them singletons. This sample stems from a study of cytomegalovirus exposure and HLA in healthy donors. Study outcomes and limitations: The Asian-associated ancestry cluster reportedly had fewer N-insertions than the 666-donor mean in a later analysis. A previous analysis found most TCR beta V segments productive roughly 87% or roughly 30% of the time.

Input material: PBMCs. The TCR was taken from a woman between 45 and 65 years old in good health and CMV-seronegative. The chain employs TRBV19 and TRBJ1-4; TRBD1 matches at 8 bases. CDR3 sequence reads: CASSIPGGEANEKLFF. The CDR3 bases are TGTGCCAGTAGTATCCCAGGGGGCGAGGCTAATGAAAAACTGTTTTTT.